What follows describes a single T cell receptor (beta chain). Its antigen is undetermined. This record belongs to a study of blood T cells in healthy people across ages. Points from the study as a whole: The authors considered diversity estimates from one million T cells to be underestimates.

Through a sample-barcoded 5' primer and a J-beta primer mix, a second PCR was run for roughly 7 to 11 cycles. TCRdb redid the calling of the 5' RACE reads with MiXCR, one entry per CDR3 protein. The data hold just under 900,000 distinct CDR3 sequences, with 29% observed a single time. This CDR3 region has 14 residues. In germline, CDR1 is WNHNN, CDR2 SYGVQD (reference sequence). V was cut by 2 bases and J by 4 bases, with 11 bases left in between. Sequences were obtained from blood. This chain uses TRBV10-1 with TRBJ1-1; D not certain. The origin of this receptor is a woman aged 80 or over in good health. In DNA form, the CDR3 reads TGCGCCAGCAGTGAGCGGCGGGTGGGCACTGAAGCTTTCTTT. Translating it yields CASSERRVGTEAFF.